This T cell receptor beta chain was captured by sequencing in a study of T cells after yellow fever vaccination. The overall study: Those fractions that held only low numbers of cells were prepared using the SMART-Seq v4 Ultra Low Input RNA kit.

Findings and caveats of the study: Although the secondary response was weaker, it peaked faster, at day 5 versus 15. At approximately 95% for CD4 and approximately 88% for CD8, most primary-vaccination clones showed up again after the booster. A small share of clonotypes appeared in both CD4 and CD8 compartments.

TCRdb redid the calling of the 5' RACE reads with MiXCR, one entry per CDR3 protein. The top ten clones hold 3% to 4% of a sample with approximately 330,000 distinct CDR3 sequences, roughly an eighth of them seen once. This CDR3 has 17 residues. Trimming stripped 3 bases from V and 1 base from J, with 16 bases between. Germline V gene sequence: CDR1 MGHDK, CDR2 SYGVNS. This clonotype was found a few times. Antigen unknown. The source was CD4+ T cells sorted from PBMCs, collected 15 days after the yellow fever booster vaccination. J is TRBJ1-5 and V is TRBV25-1; TRBD1 might be the D (5 bases). The receptor comes from a young man who received the YFV17D yellow fever vaccine. The CDR3 here is CASSDGARQGSNQPQHF. The CDR3 DNA reads TGTGCCAGCAGTGATGGGGCTAGGCAGGGAAGCAATCAGCCCCAGCATTTT.